This TCR beta chain is drawn from a study of Graves' ophthalmopathy and Graves' hyperthyroidism. Trimming removed 7 bases from V and 2 bases from J, with 12 bases in between. From germline, CDR1 is SNHLY and CDR2 FYNNEI. There are 13 residues in the CDR3. Amplified TCR beta CDR3 regions were obtained using RNA transcripts as template. After a first-round RT-PCR with HTBI primers, a second-round multiplex PCR was run. TCRdb re-analysed the multiplex PCR reads in MiXCR, keeping a single row per CDR3 protein. This table holds 200,000 to 250,000 distinct CDR3 sequences, less than 30% found once. Ten or more counts support this clonotype. The PBMCs were taken from less than 11 ml of fresh peripheral blood.

The chain couples TRBV2 to TRBJ2-7; D might be TRBD2 (7 bases). What was sequenced was peripheral blood. The sequence was collected from a man aged 45-65 years with Graves' ophthalmopathy. CDR3 nucleotides: TGTGCCAGCATTAGGGGGACTACCTACGAGCAGTACTTC. Amino acids: CASIRGTTYEQYF.